This entry features one TCR beta chain sequence. Data came from immunoSEQ multiplex PCR; TCRdb stores just in-frame clones and leaves some out. Of tens of thousands of clones in the sample, around 96% were seen once. This record belongs to a study of technical replicates of blood from a handful of donors. The CDR3 covers 11 residues. Germline values: CDR1 MNHEY, CDR2 SVGAGI. Trimming took 5 bases from V and 10 from J, leaving 11 bases between them. The receptor was derived from a human donor in good health. The sample was T cells isolated from PBMCs. J is TRBJ1-1 and V is TRBV6-5; tentative D call: TRBD1 (5 bases). Here the CDR3 DNA reads TGTGCCAGCAGTACGGAGGGGAGAGCTTTCTTT. Translating it yields CASSTEGRAFF.